The 3 T cell receptor beta chains below all came from one sample that was sequenced in a study of shared clonotypes between healthy human individuals. TCRdb's copy holds only in-frame clones and misses some; the assay was immunoSEQ multiplex PCR. Found here are around 600,000 clones, 90% to 95% of them singletons; the top ten hold about 0.11%. In the naive CD8 group, cells lacked CD45RO and were positively selected for CCR7, so terminally differentiated effector memory CD45RA+ cells were left out. Specimen: naive CD8+ T cells sorted from blood. Receptor source: a young woman in good health.

The gene calls are TRBV5-6 and TRBJ2-7, with 11 bases matching TRBD2. V lost 4 bases and J lost 1; bases outside the gene matches: 7. This CDR3 has 16 amino acids. The germline V gene has CDR1 SGHDT and CDR2 YYEEEE. The CDR3 region is CASSPRLAGKSYEQYF. The CDR3 bases are TGTGCCAGCAGCCCCCGACTAGCGGGAAAGTCCTACGAGCAGTACTTC.

The chain joins TRBV29-1 to TRBJ2-2; TRBD1 or TRBD2 may be the D gene (6 bases each). Germline V gives CDR1 SQVTM, CDR2 ANQGSEA. Trimming shortened V by 5 bases and J by 4 bases, and 14 bases separated the two germline ends. This CDR3 region has 14 residues. CDR3 sequence: CSVRVGGSTGELFF. DNA for the CDR3: TGCAGCGTTAGGGTAGGGGGGAGCACCGGGGAGCTGTTTTTT.

The chain has TRBV5-4 and TRBJ2-7, with 10 nucleotides matching TRBD1. This CDR3 spans 17 amino acids. The V gene end was trimmed by 0 bases and the J gene end by 0 bases; junction bases not matched to a gene: 6. Germline V gene sequence: CDR1 SGHNT, CDR2 YYREEE (reference sequence). The CDR3 DNA reads as TGTGCCAGCAGCTTGGGGACAGGGGGTCGTACCTCCTACGAGCAGTACTTC. Protein: CASSLGTGGRTSYEQYF.